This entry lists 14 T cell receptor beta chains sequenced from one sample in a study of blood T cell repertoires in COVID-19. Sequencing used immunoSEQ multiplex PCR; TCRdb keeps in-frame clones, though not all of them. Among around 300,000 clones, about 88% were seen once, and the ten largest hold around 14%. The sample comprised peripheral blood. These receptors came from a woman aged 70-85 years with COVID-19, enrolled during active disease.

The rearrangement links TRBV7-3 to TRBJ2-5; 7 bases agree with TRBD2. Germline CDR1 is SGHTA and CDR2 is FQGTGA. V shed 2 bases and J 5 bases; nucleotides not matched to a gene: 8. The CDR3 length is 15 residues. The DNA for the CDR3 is TGTGCCAGCAGCTTAGGTTCCGGGACTACGGAGACCCAGTACTTC. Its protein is CASSLGSGTTETQYF.

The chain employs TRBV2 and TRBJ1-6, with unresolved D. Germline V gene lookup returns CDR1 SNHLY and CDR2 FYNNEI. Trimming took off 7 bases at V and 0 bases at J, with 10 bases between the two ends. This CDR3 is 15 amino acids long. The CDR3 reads CASTSGSSYNSPLHF. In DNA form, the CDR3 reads TGTGCCAGCACCTCCGGGAGCTCCTATAATTCACCCCTCCACTTT.

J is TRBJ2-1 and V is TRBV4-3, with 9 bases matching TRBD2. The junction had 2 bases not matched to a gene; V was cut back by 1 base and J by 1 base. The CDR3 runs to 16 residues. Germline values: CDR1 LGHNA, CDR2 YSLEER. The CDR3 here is CASSQARGGSYNEQFF. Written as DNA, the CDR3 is TGCGCCAGCAGCCAAGCGCGGGGGGGGTCCTACAATGAGCAGTTCTTC.

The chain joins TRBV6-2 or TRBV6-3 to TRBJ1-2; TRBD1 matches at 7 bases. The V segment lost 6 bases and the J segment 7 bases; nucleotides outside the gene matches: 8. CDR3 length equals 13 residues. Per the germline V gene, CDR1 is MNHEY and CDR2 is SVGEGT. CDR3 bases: TGTGCCAGCAGCTCGACAGGGTTGGTTGGCTACACCTTC. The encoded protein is CASSSTGLVGYTF.

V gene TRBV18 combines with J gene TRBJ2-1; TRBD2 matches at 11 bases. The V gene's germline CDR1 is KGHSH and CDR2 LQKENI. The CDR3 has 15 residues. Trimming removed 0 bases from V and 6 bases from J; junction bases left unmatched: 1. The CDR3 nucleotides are TGTGCCAGCTCACCACCTAGCGGGGGGGTCAATGAGCAGTTCTTC. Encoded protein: CASSPPSGGVNEQFF.

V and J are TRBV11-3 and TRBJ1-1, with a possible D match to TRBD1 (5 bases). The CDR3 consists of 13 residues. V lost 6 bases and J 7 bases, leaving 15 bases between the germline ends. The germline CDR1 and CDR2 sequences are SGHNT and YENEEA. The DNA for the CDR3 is TGTGCCAGCAGTAGACGGACGGGGGATGAAGCTTTCTTT. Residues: CASSRRTGDEAFF.

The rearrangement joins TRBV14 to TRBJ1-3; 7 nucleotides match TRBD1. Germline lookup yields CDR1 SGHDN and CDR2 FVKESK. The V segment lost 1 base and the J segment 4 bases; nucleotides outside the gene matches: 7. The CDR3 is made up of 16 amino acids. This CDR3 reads CASSQGQGRGGNTIYF. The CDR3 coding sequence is TGTGCCAGCAGCCAAGGACAGGGACGCGGAGGAAACACCATATATTTT.

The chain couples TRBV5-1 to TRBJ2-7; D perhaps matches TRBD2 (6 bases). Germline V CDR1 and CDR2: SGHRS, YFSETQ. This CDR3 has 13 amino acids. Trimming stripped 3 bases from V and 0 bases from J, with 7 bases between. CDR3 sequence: CASSWRVSYEQYF. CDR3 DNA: TGCGCCAGCAGCTGGAGGGTCTCCTACGAGCAGTACTTC.

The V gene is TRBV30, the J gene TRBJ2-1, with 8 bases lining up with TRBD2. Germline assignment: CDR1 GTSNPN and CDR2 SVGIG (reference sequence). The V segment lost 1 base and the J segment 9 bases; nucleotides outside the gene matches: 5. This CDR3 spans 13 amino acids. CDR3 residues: CAWSAGLDGEQFF. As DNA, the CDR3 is TGTGCCTGGAGTGCGGGACTAGATGGTGAGCAGTTCTTC.

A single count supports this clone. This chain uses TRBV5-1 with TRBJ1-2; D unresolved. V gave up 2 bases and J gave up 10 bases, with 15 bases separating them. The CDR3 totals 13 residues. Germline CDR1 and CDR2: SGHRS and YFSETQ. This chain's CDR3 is CASSFGQVLPYTF. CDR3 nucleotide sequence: TGCGCCAGCAGCTTCGGCCAGGTCCTCCCCTACACCTTC. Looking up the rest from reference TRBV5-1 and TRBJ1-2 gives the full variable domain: KAGVTQTPRYLIKTRGQQVTLSCSPISGHRSVSWYQQTPGQGLQFLFEYFSETQRNKGNFPGRFSGRQFSNSRSEMNVSTLELGDSALYLCASSFGQVLPYTFGSGTRLTVV.

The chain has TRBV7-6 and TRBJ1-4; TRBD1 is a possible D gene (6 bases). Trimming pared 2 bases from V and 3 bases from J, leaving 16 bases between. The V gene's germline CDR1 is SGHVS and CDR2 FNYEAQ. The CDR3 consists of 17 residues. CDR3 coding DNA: TGTGCCAGCAGCTTAATGACAGGCGAAGTGGCTAATGAAAAACTGTTTTTT. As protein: CASSLMTGEVANEKLFF.

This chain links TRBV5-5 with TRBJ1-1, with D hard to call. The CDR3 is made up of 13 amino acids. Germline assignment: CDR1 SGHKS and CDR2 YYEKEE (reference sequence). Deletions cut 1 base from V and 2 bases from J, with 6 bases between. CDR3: CASSLTSNTEAFF. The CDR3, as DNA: TGTGCCAGCAGCTTGACATCCAACACTGAAGCTTTCTTT.

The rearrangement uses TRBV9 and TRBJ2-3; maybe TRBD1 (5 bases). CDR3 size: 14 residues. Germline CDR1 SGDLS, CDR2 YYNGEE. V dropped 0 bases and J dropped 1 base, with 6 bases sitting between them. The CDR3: CASSVEGGTDTQYF. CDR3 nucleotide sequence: TGTGCCAGCAGCGTAGAAGGGGGCACAGATACGCAGTATTTT. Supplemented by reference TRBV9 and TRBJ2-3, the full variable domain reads DSGVTQTPKHLITATGQRVTLRCSPRSGDLSVYWYQQSLDQGLQFLIQYYNGEERAKGNILERFSAQQFPDLHSELNLSSLELGDSALYFCASSVEGGTDTQYFGPGTRLTVL.

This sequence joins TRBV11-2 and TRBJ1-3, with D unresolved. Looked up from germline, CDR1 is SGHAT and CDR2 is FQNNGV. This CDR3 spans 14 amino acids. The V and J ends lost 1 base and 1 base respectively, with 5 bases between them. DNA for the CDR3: TGTGCCAGCAGCTTAGCCGGGTCTGGAAACACCATATATTTT. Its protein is CASSLAGSGNTIYF. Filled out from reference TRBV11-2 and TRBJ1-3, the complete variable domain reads EAGVAQSPRYKIIEKRQSVAFWCNPISGHATLYWYQQILGQGPKLLIQFQNNGVVDDSQLPKDRFSAERLKGVDSTLKIQPAKLEDSAVYLCASSLAGSGNTIYFGEGSWLTVV.